This T cell receptor (beta chain) was captured in a study of OX40 agonist ivuxolimab in advanced cancers. Germline CDR1 MNHEY, CDR2 SMNVEV (reference sequence). V lost 3 bases to trimming and J lost 7 bases, with 19 bases between them. The CDR3 sequence is 15 residues long. Profiling relied on immunoSEQ multiplex PCR, and the TCRdb table lists in-frame clones only, not all of them. The sample contains 50,000 to 60,000 clones, over 80% of which appear only once. The chain couples TRBV27 to TRBJ2-7; tentatively, D is TRBD1 (6 bases). This sample comprised CD4+ or CD8+ T cells sorted from blood, obtained in a trial of the OX40 agonist ivuxolimab. This sequence was found in an adult with an advanced solid tumor such as melanoma, head and neck, liver or kidney cancer. The CDR3 protein is CASSFRWGNDREQYF. The CDR3, as DNA: TGTGCCAGCAGTTTTCGGTGGGGGAATGACAGGGAGCAGTACTTC.